This TCR beta chain derives from a study of CD8+CD57+ T cells in acquired aplastic anemia. Study-wide points: Patients and controls shared roughly 30 CD8+ CDR3 sequences, which appeared highly expressed in patients and within their immunodominant clones.

The study profiled TCR beta VDJ and CDR3 using genomic DNA as template. TCRdb called the reads again in MiXCR, with one record for every CDR3 protein. The top ten hold less than 20% of the sample, which has hundreds of thousands of distinct CDR3 sequences, less than 60% seen once. Per germline, CDR1 SGHVS and CDR2 FQNEAQ. This CDR3 is 14 amino acids long. A note on this clonotype: Antigen specificity is unknown. At one of its ends the junction is not consistent with the germline gene, which may arise from a read error.

Patients selected for sequencing had displayed CD8+CD57+ cell expansion by flow cytometry. The chain joins TRBV7-8 to TRBJ2-1; 8 nucleotides match TRBD1. The clonotype was recovered from a human donor with aplastic anemia. Source material: sorted CD4+, CD8+, or CD8+CD57+ T cells (not recorded which) from PBMCs. CDR3 in amino acids: CASSPPGGQDEQFF. Here the CDR3 DNA reads TGCGCCAGCAGCCCTCCAGGGGGACAGGATGAGCAGTTCTTC.